The sequence of this T cell receptor beta chain was determined in a study of blood T cell repertoires in COVID-19. In the study overall: COVID-19 samples from acute and convalescent phases originated in the United States, Italy and Spain.

Two negative PCRs, clearance, or symptom resolution were required of recovered Cohort 3 donors. Trimming left V 6 bases short and J 0 bases short, with 18 bases between. CDR1 MNHEY and CDR2 SVGEGT come from the germline V gene. The CDR3 is 17 amino acids. Per the study methods: Estimates of nucleated cell counts were drawn from the amplification of reference gene primers. Libraries were prepared by immunoSEQ multiplex PCR; TCRdb keeps only in-frame clonotypes and omits some of them. V and J calls and clone size come straight from that table; D and trimming were deduced from the DNA. The sample has under 200,000 clones, 75% to 85% seen once.

This sequence was found in a woman in her sixties who had recovered from COVID-19. The V gene is TRBV6-2 or TRBV6-3, the J gene TRBJ1-3, with TRBD1 as a possible D gene (6 bases). The sample taken for sequencing was PBMCs or T cells enriched from blood (not recorded which). The CDR3 DNA reads as TGTGCCAGCAGCGTCATACAGGGACGGATCTCTGGAAACACCATATATTTT. The encoded protein is CASSVIQGRISGNTIYF.